The subject of this entry is one TCR beta chain. Its specificity is not known. Generated by immunoSEQ multiplex PCR, the TCRdb table keeps only in-frame clones and is missing some. The sample consists of roughly 1.5 million clones, under 99% of them appearing once. This record belongs to a study of shared clonotypes between healthy human individuals. Study at large: Aged 18 to 49, the donors were a couple of women and a few men. Per-donor plates numbered three CD4 naive, three CD4 memory, two CD8 naive and one CD8 memory.

The V gene end was trimmed by 4 bases and the J gene end by 9 bases; junction bases not matched to a gene: 7. The germline gives CDR1 WNHNN, CDR2 SYGVQD (reference sequence). The CDR3 extends over 16 amino acids. General study results and limits: Non-shared clonotypes showed lower generation probabilities than clonotypes common to all four donors.

Every one of the donors was a Caucasian adult that lived in Nashville, Tennessee. This TCR derives from a man aged 25-40 years in good health. V gene TRBV10-1 combines with J gene TRBJ2-1; 15 nucleotides align to TRBD2. Sequencing used naive CD4+ T cells sorted from blood. The sample's subset: CD45RA+ positively selected. The CDR3 nucleotides are TGCGCCAGCAGTGGGCCGGGACTAGCGGGAGGATTTGAGCAGTTCTTC. It encodes CASSGPGLAGGFEQFF.